This TCR beta chain was sequenced during a study of T-cell memory formation after mild COVID-19. Points from the study as a whole: The appearance of some responding clones in pre-infection memory suggested that cross-reactive memory joined.

MiXCR, run by TCRdb on the 5' RACE reads, gives a single entry per CDR3 protein. The sample has hundreds of thousands of distinct CDR3 sequences; roughly a fifth are singletons. CDR3 length equals 16 residues. Germline-derived CDR1 and CDR2 are MGHRA and YSYEKL. Between the trimmed V and J ends, which lost 3 bases and 2 bases, there was a span of 17 bases. This clonotype has a handful of counts. No antigen is known for it. This sequence was found in an adult woman who had mild COVID-19 (a few samples of this study predate the infection). Cell type and time point are not known. Sequenced: PBMCs or a T cell subset sorted from them (not recorded which). V is TRBV4-1 and J is TRBJ2-7; no definite D call. The CDR3 sequence: CASSHGLPTGTYEQYF. The CDR3, as DNA: TGCGCCAGCAGCCATGGATTACCTACCGGCACCTACGAGCAGTACTTC.